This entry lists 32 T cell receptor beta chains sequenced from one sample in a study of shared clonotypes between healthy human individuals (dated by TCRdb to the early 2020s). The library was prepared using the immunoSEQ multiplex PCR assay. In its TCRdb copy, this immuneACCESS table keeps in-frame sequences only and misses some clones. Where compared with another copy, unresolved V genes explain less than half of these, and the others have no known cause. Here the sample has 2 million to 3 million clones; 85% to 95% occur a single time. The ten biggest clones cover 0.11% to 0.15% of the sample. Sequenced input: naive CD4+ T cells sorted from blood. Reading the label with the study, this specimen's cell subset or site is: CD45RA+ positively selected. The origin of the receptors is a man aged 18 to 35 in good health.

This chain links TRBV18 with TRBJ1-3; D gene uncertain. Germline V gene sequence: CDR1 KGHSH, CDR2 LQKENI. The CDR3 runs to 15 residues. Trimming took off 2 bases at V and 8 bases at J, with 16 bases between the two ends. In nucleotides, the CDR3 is TGTGCCAGCTCACCATCAGGACCCCGGGTAGACACCATATATTTT. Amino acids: CASSPSGPRVDTIYF.

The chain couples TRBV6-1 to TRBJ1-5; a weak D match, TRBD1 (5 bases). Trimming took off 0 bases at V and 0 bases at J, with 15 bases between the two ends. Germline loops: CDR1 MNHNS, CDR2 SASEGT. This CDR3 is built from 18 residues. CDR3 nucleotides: TGTGCCAGCAGTGAAGCCTTGAGGGGTGGGCATAGCAATCAGCCCCAGCATTTT. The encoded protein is CASSEALRGGHSNQPQHF.

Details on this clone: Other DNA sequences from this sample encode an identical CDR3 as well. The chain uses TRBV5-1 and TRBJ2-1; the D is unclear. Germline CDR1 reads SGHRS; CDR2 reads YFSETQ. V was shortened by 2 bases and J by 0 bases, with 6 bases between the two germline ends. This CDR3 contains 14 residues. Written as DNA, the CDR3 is TGCGCCAGCAGCTTAGTAGTCTCCTACAATGAGCAGTTCTTC. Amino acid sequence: CASSLVVSYNEQFF.

The CDR3 coding sequence is TGTGCCAGCAGTGACCAACAGCCGACCGGAAACACCATATATTTT. Its protein product is CASSDQQPTGNTIYF. V is TRBV2 and J is TRBJ1-3, with D hard to call. The germline V gene encodes CDR1 SNHLY and CDR2 FYNNEI. The CDR3 contains 15 residues. V lost 3 bases and J 4 bases, leaving 13 bases between the germline ends.

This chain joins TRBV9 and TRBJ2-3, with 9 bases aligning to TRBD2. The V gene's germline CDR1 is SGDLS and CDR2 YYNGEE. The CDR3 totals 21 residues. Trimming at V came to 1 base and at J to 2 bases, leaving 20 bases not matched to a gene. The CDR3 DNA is TGTGCCAGCAGCGTAAGGGTAACTAGCGGGCGAACTTCACGACCCACAGATACGCAGTATTTT. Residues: CASSVRVTSGRTSRPTDTQYF.

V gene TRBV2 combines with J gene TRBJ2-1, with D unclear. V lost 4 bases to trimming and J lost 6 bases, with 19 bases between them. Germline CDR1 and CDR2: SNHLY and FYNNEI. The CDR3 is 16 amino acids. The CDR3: CASSALSLMVTNEQFF. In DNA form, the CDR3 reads TGTGCCAGCAGTGCCCTTAGCCTAATGGTCACCAATGAGCAGTTCTTC.

DNA for the CDR3: TGTGCCAGCAGTAATGAGGGACGGTGGCTGGGCTACACCTTC. It yields the protein CASSNEGRWLGYTF. This sequence joins TRBV28 and TRBJ1-2; maybe TRBD1 (5 bases). The CDR3 runs 14 residues. V dropped 5 bases and J dropped 8 bases, with 18 bases sitting between them. In germline, CDR1 is MDHEN, CDR2 SYDVKM.

In nucleotides, the CDR3 is TGTGCCAGCAGTTACGCCATAACCGGGGCCAACTATGGCTACACCTTC. Protein sequence: CASSYAITGANYGYTF. The chain recombines TRBV6-5 with TRBJ1-2, with TRBD1 as a possible D gene (5 bases). Germline values: CDR1 MNHEY, CDR2 SVGAGI. The CDR3 loop spans 16 amino acids. Trimming took 2 bases from V and 2 from J, leaving 15 bases between them.

CDR3 in DNA: TGTGCCAGCAGCTTTTCTGAAAAACTGTTTTTT. It specifies CASSFSEKLFF. V gene TRBV7-2 combines with J gene TRBJ1-4; D not certain. This CDR3 comprises 11 residues. The V end lost 3 bases, the J end lost 7 bases, and 3 bases lay between the germline ends. Germline-derived CDR1 and CDR2 are SGHTA and FQGNSA.

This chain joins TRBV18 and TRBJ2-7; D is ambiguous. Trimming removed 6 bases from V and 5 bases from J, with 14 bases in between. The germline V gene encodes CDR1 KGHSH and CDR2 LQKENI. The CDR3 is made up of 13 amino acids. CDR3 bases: TGTGCCAGCTCCCCTGGGCTTATGGACGAGCAGTACTTC. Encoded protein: CASSPGLMDEQYF.

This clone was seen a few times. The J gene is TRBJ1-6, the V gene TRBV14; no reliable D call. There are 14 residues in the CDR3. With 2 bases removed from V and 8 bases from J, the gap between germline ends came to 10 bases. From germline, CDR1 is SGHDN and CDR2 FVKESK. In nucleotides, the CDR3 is TGTGCCAGCAGCCAAAGGGTCTTACATTCACCCCTCCACTTT. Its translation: CASSQRVLHSPLHF.

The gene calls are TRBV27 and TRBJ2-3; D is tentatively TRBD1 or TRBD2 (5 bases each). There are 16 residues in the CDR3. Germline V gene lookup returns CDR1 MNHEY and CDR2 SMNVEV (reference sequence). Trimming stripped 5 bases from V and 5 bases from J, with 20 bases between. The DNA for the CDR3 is TGTGCCAGCAGTGGATCAGGGCGGCGGGCACAAGATACGCAGTATTTT. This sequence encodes CASSGSGRRAQDTQYF.

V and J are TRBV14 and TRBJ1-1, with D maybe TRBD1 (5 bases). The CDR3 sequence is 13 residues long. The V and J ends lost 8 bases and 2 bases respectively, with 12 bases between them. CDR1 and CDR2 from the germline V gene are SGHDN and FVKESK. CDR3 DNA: TGTGCCAGCGATAAACGGGGCAACACTGAAGCTTTCTTT. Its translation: CASDKRGNTEAFF.

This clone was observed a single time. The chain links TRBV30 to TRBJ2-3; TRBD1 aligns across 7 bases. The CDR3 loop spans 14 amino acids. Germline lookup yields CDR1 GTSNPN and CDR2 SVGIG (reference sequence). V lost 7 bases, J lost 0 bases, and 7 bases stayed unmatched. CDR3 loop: CASEQGISTDTQYF. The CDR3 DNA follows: TGTGCCTCAGAACAGGGGATTAGCACAGATACGCAGTATTTT.

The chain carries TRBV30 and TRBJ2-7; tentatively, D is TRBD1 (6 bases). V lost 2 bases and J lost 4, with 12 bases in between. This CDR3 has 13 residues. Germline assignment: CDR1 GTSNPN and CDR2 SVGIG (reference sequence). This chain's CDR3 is CAWSPGRGYEQYF. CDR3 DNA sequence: TGTGCCTGGAGTCCAGGCAGGGGTTACGAGCAGTACTTC.

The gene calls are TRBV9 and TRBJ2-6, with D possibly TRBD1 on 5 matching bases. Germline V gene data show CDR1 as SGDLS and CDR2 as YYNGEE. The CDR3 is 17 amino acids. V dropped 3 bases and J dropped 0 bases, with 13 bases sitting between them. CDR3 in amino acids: CASSEGPTSSGANVLTF. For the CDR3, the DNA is TGTGCCAGCAGCGAGGGGCCGACATCCTCTGGGGCCAACGTCCTGACTTTC.

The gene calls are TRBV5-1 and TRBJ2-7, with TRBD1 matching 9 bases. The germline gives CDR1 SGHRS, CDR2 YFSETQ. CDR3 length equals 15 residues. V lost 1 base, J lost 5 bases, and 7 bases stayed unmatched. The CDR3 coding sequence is TGCGCCAGCAGCTTGAGCCAGACAGGGGGGAACGAGCAGTACTTC. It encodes CASSLSQTGGNEQYF.

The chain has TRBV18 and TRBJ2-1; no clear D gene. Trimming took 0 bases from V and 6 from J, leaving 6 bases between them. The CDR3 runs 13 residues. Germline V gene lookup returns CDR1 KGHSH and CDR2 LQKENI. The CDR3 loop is CASSPPPVNEQFF. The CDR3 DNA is TGTGCCAGCTCACCACCGCCGGTCAATGAGCAGTTCTTC.

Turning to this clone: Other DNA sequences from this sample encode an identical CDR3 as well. The CDR3 nucleotides are TGCGCCAGCAGCTTGGGGAACACAGATACGCAGTATTTT. As protein: CASSLGNTDTQYF. This chain joins TRBV5-1 and TRBJ2-3, with no clear D. Germline V gene data show CDR1 as SGHRS and CDR2 as YFSETQ. V dropped 0 bases and J dropped 2 bases, with 4 bases sitting between them. The CDR3 totals 13 residues. Combining the CDR3 with reference TRBV5-1 and TRBJ2-3 gives the whole variable domain KAGVTQTPRYLIKTRGQQVTLSCSPISGHRSVSWYQQTPGQGLQFLFEYFSETQRNKGNFPGRFSGRQFSNSRSEMNVSTLELGDSALYLCASSLGNTDTQYFGPGTRLTVL.

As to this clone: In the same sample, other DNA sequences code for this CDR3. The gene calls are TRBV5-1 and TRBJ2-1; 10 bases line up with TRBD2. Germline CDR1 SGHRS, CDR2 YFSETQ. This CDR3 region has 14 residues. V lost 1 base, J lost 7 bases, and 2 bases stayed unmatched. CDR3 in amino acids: CASSLTSGINEQFF. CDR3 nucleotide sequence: TGCGCCAGCAGCTTGACTAGCGGGATTAATGAGCAGTTCTTC. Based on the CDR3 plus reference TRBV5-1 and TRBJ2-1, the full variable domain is KAGVTQTPRYLIKTRGQQVTLSCSPISGHRSVSWYQQTPGQGLQFLFEYFSETQRNKGNFPGRFSGRQFSNSRSEMNVSTLELGDSALYLCASSLTSGINEQFFGPGTRLTVL.

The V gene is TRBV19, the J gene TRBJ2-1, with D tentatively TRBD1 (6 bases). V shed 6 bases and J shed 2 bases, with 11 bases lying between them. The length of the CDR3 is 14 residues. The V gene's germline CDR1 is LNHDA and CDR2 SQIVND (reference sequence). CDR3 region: CASSAGAAYNEQFF. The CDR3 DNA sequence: TGTGCCAGTAGCGCAGGGGCGGCCTACAATGAGCAGTTCTTC.

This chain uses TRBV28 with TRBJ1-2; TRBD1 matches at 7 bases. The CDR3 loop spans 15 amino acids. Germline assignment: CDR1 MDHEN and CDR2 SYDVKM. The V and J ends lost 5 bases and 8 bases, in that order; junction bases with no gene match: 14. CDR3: CASSKSRDSASGYTF. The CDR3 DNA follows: TGTGCCAGCAGTAAAAGCCGGGACAGTGCCTCCGGCTACACCTTC.

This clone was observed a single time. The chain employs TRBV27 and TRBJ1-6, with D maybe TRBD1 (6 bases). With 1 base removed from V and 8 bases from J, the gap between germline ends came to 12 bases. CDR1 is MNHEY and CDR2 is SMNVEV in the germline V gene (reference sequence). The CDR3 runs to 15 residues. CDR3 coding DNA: TGTGCCAGCAGTTTATGGCAGGGGAAGGATTCACCCCTCCACTTT. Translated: CASSLWQGKDSPLHF.

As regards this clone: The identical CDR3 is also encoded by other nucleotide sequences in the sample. The CDR3 sequence is CASSVAGGRTDTQYF. For the CDR3, the DNA is TGTGCCAGCAGCGTAGCGGGGGGGCGCACAGATACGCAGTATTTT. The chain carries TRBV9 and TRBJ2-3, with 8 bases that match TRBD2. With V trimmed by 0 bases and J by 1 base, 1 base remained unmatched. Germline assignment: CDR1 SGDLS and CDR2 YYNGEE. The CDR3 extends over 15 amino acids.

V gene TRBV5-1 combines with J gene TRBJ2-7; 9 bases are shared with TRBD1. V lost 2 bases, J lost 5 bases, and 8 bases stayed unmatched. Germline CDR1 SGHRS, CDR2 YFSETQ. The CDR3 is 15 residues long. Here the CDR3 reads CASSFAGTGSHEQYF. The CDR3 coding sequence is TGCGCCAGCAGCTTCGCCGGGACAGGGAGCCACGAGCAGTACTTC.

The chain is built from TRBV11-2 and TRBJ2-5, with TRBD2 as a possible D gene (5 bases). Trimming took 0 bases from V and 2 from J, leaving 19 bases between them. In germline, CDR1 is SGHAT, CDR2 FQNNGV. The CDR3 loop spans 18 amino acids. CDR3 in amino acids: CASSLDWSVERKQETQYF. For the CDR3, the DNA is TGTGCCAGCAGCTTAGATTGGTCGGTGGAGCGGAAACAAGAGACCCAGTACTTC. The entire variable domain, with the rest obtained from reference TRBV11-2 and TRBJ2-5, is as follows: EAGVAQSPRYKIIEKRQSVAFWCNPISGHATLYWYQQILGQGPKLLIQFQNNGVVDDSQLPKDRFSAERLKGVDSTLKIQPAKLEDSAVYLCASSLDWSVERKQETQYFGPGTRLLVL.

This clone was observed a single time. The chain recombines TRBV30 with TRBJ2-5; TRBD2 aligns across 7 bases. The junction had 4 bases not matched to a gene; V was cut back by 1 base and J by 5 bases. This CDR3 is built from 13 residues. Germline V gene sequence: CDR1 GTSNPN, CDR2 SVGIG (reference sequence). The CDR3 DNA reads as TGTGCCTGGAGTGCTAGCGGACGGGAGACCCAGTACTTC. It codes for CAWSASGRETQYF.

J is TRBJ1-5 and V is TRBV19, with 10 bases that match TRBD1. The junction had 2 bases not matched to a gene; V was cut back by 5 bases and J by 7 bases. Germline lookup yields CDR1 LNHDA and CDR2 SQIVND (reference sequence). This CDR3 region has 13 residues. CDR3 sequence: CASSWDRGQPQHF. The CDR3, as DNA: TGTGCCAGTAGTTGGGACAGGGGACAGCCCCAGCATTTT.

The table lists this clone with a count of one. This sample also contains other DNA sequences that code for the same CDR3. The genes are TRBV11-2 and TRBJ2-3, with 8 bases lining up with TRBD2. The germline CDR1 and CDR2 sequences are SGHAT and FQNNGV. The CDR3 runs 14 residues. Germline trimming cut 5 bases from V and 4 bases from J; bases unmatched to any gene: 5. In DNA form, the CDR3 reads TGTGCCAGCAGCCCCGGACTAGCCCCAGATACGCAGTATTTT. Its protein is CASSPGLAPDTQYF.

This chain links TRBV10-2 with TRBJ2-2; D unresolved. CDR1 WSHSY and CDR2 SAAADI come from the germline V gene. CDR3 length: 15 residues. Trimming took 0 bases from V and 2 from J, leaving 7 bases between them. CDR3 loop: CASSESLLNTGELFF. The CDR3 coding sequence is TGCGCCAGCAGTGAGTCCCTACTAAACACCGGGGAGCTGTTTTTT.

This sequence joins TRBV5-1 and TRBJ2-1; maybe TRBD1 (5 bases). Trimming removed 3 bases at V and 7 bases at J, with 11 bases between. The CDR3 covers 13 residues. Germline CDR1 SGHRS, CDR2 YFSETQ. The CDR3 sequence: CASSSGAGNEQFF. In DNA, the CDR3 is TGCGCCAGCAGCTCCGGAGCAGGGAATGAGCAGTTCTTC.

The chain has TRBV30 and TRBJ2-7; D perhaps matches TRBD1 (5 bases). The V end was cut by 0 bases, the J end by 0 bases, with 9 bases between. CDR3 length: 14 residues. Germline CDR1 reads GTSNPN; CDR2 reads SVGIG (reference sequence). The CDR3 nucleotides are TGTGCCTGGAGTGTACCCAGGGACTCCTACGAGCAGTACTTC. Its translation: CAWSVPRDSYEQYF.